This entry lists 11 T cell receptor beta chains sequenced from one sample in a study of blood T cell repertoires in COVID-19. Method: immunoSEQ multiplex PCR; TCRdb's copy keeps in-frame clones and lacks some. The sample has some 280,000 clones; approximately 86% are singletons. Sequenced input: peripheral blood. These receptors all come from a woman in her fifties or sixties with active or convalescent COVID-19.

The chain has TRBV15 and TRBJ2-1; D ambiguous. Between the trimmed V and J ends, which lost 2 bases and 3 bases, there was a span of 8 bases. The CDR3 is made up of 14 amino acids. CDR1 LNHNV and CDR2 YYDKDF come from the germline V gene (reference sequence). DNA for the CDR3: TGTGCCACCAGCAGAAAAGCCGGCTACAATGAGCAGTTCTTC. Encoded protein: CATSRKAGYNEQFF.

This clone was detected only once. Here the CDR3 DNA reads TGTGCCAGCACTAACAGGGCAATCAACAATGAGCAGTTCTTC. Protein sequence: CASTNRAINNEQFF. The gene calls are TRBV27 and TRBJ2-1; D possibly corresponds to TRBD1 (6 bases). The CDR3 length is 14 residues. V lost 7 bases, J lost 5 bases, and 15 bases lay in between. CDR1 is MNHEY, CDR2 SMNVEV, per germline (reference sequence).

This clone was detected only a few times. V and J are TRBV2 and TRBJ2-7; 7 bases fit TRBD2. The length of the CDR3 is 13 residues. The junction had 0 bases not matched to a gene; V was cut back by 4 bases and J by 0 bases. The V gene's germline CDR1 is SNHLY and CDR2 FYNNEI. The CDR3 reads CASSGTSSYEQYF. The CDR3 coding sequence is TGTGCCAGCAGTGGGACTAGCTCCTACGAGCAGTACTTC.

This clone was detected only once. The chain carries TRBV12-3 or TRBV12-4 and TRBJ1-2; D perhaps matches TRBD1 (6 bases). The V gene lost 1 base and the J gene lost 7 bases, with 10 bases spanning the gap. The CDR3 has 13 residues. The DNA of the CDR3 is TGTGCCAGCAGTTTAGAGGGGGTTGGTGGCTACACCTTC. Translated, it gives CASSLEGVGGYTF.

Only a few counts were recorded for this clone. The DNA of the CDR3 is TGTGCCAGCAGCGTAGCGCCTAGCGTTGCCTACGAGCAGTACTTC. Amino acid sequence: CASSVAPSVAYEQYF. The chain couples TRBV9 to TRBJ2-7, with a possible D match to TRBD2 (6 bases). V gave up 0 bases and J gave up 2 bases, with 12 bases separating them. The CDR3 spans 15 residues. Germline-derived CDR1 and CDR2 are SGDLS and YYNGEE.

The rearrangement joins TRBV5-1 to TRBJ1-5; 7 positions match TRBD1. Germline lookup yields CDR1 SGHRS and CDR2 YFSETQ. The junction had 11 bases not matched to a gene; V was cut back by 5 bases and J by 9 bases. The CDR3 is 14 amino acids. CDR3 nucleotides: TGCGCCAGCAGACTAGGGGGCGGGCAAGGGCCCCAGCATTTT. Translation gives CASRLGGGQGPQHF.

J is TRBJ1-1 and V is TRBV6-2 or TRBV6-3, with unresolved D. V gave up 0 bases and J gave up 7 bases, with 9 bases separating them. CDR1 is MNHEY and CDR2 is SVGEGT in the germline V gene. CDR3 length: 13 residues. CDR3 in DNA: TGTGCCAGCAGTTACTCTGTGAGTCTTGAAGCTTTCTTT. Protein: CASSYSVSLEAFF.

This chain links TRBV3-1 (or the pseudogene TRBV3-2) with TRBJ1-1; 7 positions match TRBD1. Germline V gene sequence: CDR1 LGHDT, CDR2 YNNKEL (reference sequence). Trimming at V came to 1 base and at J to 3 bases, leaving 14 bases not matched to a gene. This CDR3 has 18 amino acids. As DNA, the CDR3 is TGTGCCAGCAGCCAAGGGGCGATACTGACAGGGTCCGACACTGAAGCTTTCTTT. Its translation: CASSQGAILTGSDTEAFF.

The chain couples TRBV27 to TRBJ2-1; 9 positions agree with TRBD1. Losses at the gene ends were 1 base for V and 5 bases for J; bases not matched to a gene: 6. CDR1 and CDR2 (germline): MNHEY, SMNVEV (reference sequence). The CDR3 totals 16 residues. CDR3 loop: CASSLYRGTGNNEQFF. In DNA form, the CDR3 reads TGTGCCAGCAGTTTATATCGGGGGACAGGGAACAATGAGCAGTTCTTC.

The rearrangement uses TRBV28 and TRBJ1-1; possibly TRBD1 for D (6 bases). This CDR3 comprises 12 residues. In germline, CDR1 is MDHEN, CDR2 SYDVKM. V lost 5 bases to trimming and J lost 10 bases, with 14 bases between them. DNA of the CDR3: TGTGCCAGCAGTCGCCACAGGGTTGGAGCTTTCTTT. Amino acid sequence: CASSRHRVGAFF.

V is TRBV9 and J is TRBJ1-1; 9 positions agree with TRBD1. This CDR3 contains 14 residues. The J segment lost 3 bases and the V segment lost 4 bases, leaving 4 bases of the junction unmatched. Germline CDR1 SGDLS, CDR2 YYNGEE. This CDR3 is CASSPRTGDTEAFF. The CDR3 DNA reads TGTGCCAGCAGCCCTCGGACAGGGGACACTGAAGCTTTCTTT.